This is a list of T cell receptor beta chains from one sample in a study of regulatory T cells in long-lasting Graves disease. TCRdb reanalysed the multiplex PCR reads using MiXCR and keeps one entry per CDR3 protein. The sample holds 650,000 to 850,000 distinct CDR3 sequences, 30% seen once. The material sequenced was peripheral blood mononuclear cells (PBMCs), taken when the disease was refractory, from a patient treated with antithyroid drugs. These receptors were obtained from a female donor with Graves disease. Both conserved end residues are part of each CDR3. A D gene is named only where the DNA matches it firmly. Expanded clones are given a class, and other clones once, few, many or no size at all.

J gene: TRBJ1-2; clone size: many; V gene: TRBV7-3; D gene: TRBD1; CDR3 DNA: TGTGCCAGCAGCTTAGGAGACAGGGTTGGCTATGGCTACACCTTC; CDR3 protein: CASSLGDRVGYGYTF
J gene: TRBJ2-5; clone size: NA; V gene: TRBV2; D gene: TRBD2; CDR3 DNA: TGTGCCACCAGTGAGAGTAGCGGGAGCCAAGAGACCCAGTACTTC; CDR3 protein: CATSESSGSQETQYF
J gene: TRBJ2-7; clone size: NA; V gene: TRBV14; D gene: NA; CDR3 DNA: TGTGCCAGCAGCCAATCGGTGGGAGTAAGGTACGAGCAGTACTTC; CDR3 protein: CASSQSVGVRYEQYF
J gene: TRBJ1-1; clone size: NA; V gene: TRBV6-5; D gene: NA; CDR3 DNA: TGTGCCAGCAGTTACGGCCGGACTCCCCCGGCTGAAGCTTTCTTT; CDR3 protein: CASSYGRTPPAEAFF
J gene: TRBJ2-7; clone size: few; V gene: TRBV20-1; D gene: TRBD2; CDR3 DNA: TGCAGTGCTACCACACTAGCGGGAGGCGAGCAGTACTTC; CDR3 protein: CSATTLAGGEQYF
J gene: TRBJ1-1; clone size: NA; V gene: TRBV6-1; D gene: NA; CDR3 DNA: TGTGCCAGCAGCCAGACAGGTATTGAAGCCTTCTTT; CDR3 protein: CASSQTGIEAFF
J gene: TRBJ1-5; clone size: NA; V gene: TRBV20-1; D gene: TRBD1; CDR3 DNA: TGCAGTGCTAGCGATTCCGGGACAGGGGGCAGTCTTTTAAATCAGCCCCAGCATTTT; CDR3 protein: CSASDSGTGGSLLNQPQHF
J gene: TRBJ2-7; clone size: NA; V gene: TRBV6-1; D gene: NA; CDR3 DNA: TGTGCCAGCAACCTTAGGGTAGGGCCCTACGAGCAGTACTTC; CDR3 protein: CASNLRVGPYEQYF
J gene: TRBJ1-2; clone size: few; V gene: TRBV9; D gene: NA; CDR3 DNA: TGTGCCAGCAGCCCTAGACTGCAGGGCGGCTATGGCTACACCTTC; CDR3 protein: CASSPRLQGGYGYTF
J gene: TRBJ1-5; clone size: few; V gene: TRBV7-2; D gene: NA; CDR3 DNA: TGTGCCAGCAGCCTAAGCCCCGACAGTGTTCAGCCCCAGCATTTT; CDR3 protein: CASSLSPDSVQPQHF
J gene: TRBJ2-5; clone size: NA; V gene: TRBV10-3; D gene: NA; CDR3 DNA: TGTGCCATCAGTGAGATCTCTTCGGACCTGCGGGAGACCCAGTACTTC; CDR3 protein: CAISEISSDLRETQYF
J gene: TRBJ2-4; clone size: few; V gene: TRBV12-3/TRBV12-4; D gene: NA; CDR3 DNA: TGTGCCAGCAGTTGGACTATAAACATTCAGTACTTC; CDR3 protein: CASSWTINIQYF
J gene: TRBJ1-2; clone size: few; V gene: TRBV6-2/TRBV6-3; D gene: TRBD1; CDR3 DNA: TGTGCCAGCAGTTTGACAGGGAAAGAAGGCTACACCTTC; CDR3 protein: CASSLTGKEGYTF
J gene: TRBJ2-7; clone size: few; V gene: TRBV27; D gene: NA; CDR3 DNA: TGTGCCAGCTTAGGTCCCTCCTACGAGCAGTACTTC; CDR3 protein: CASLGPSYEQYF
J gene: TRBJ1-3; clone size: NA; V gene: TRBV6-2/TRBV6-3; D gene: TRBD1; CDR3 DNA: TGTGCCAGCAGTTACCTCGCCGGGACAGGGCTGGCTGGAAACACCATATATTTT; CDR3 protein: CASSYLAGTGLAGNTIYF
J gene: TRBJ1-6; clone size: once; V gene: TRBV3-1; D gene: NA; CDR3 DNA: TGTGCCAGCACCTCAAGCTCCTATAATTCACCCCTCCACTTT; CDR3 protein: CASTSSSYNSPLHF
J gene: TRBJ1-3; clone size: NA; V gene: TRBV11-2; D gene: TRBD1; CDR3 DNA: TGTGCCAGCAGCCTGACAGGGGGGTATGGAAACACCATATATTTT; CDR3 protein: CASSLTGGYGNTIYF
J gene: TRBJ1-1; clone size: many; V gene: TRBV12-3/TRBV12-4; D gene: TRBD1; CDR3 DNA: TGTGCCAGCAGAGGGACAGCTCAGAACACTGAAGCTTTCTTT; CDR3 protein: CASRGTAQNTEAFF
J gene: TRBJ2-5; clone size: NA; V gene: TRBV2; D gene: NA; CDR3 DNA: TGTGCCAGCAGCGAGGTCAGGGGCGTCCAAGAGACCCAGTACTTC; CDR3 protein: CASSEVRGVQETQYF
J gene: TRBJ1-1; clone size: NA; V gene: TRBV7-9; D gene: NA; CDR3 DNA: TGTGCCAGCAGCCAGGACAGACTCCTGGGGGGAGCTTTCTTT; CDR3 protein: CASSQDRLLGGAFF
J gene: TRBJ1-5; clone size: many; V gene: TRBV28; D gene: NA; CDR3 DNA: TGTGCCAGCAGGAGGGGTAGCAATCAGCCCCAGCATTTT; CDR3 protein: CASRRGSNQPQHF
J gene: TRBJ1-1; clone size: few; V gene: TRBV19; D gene: NA; CDR3 DNA: TGTGCCAGTATCCCCGGGGGGTCTTGGACTGAAGCTTTCTTT; CDR3 protein: CASIPGGSWTEAFF
J gene: TRBJ2-7; clone size: few; V gene: TRBV12-3/TRBV12-4; D gene: NA; CDR3 DNA: TGTGCCAGCACCCCCTACTTTCCGGGAGCGGGCGCCTACGAGCAGTACTTC; CDR3 protein: CASTPYFPGAGAYEQYF
J gene: TRBJ1-4; clone size: many; V gene: TRBV12-3/TRBV12-4; D gene: TRBD1; CDR3 DNA: TGTGCCAGCAGCTTAGACAGGGTTGGGGAAAAACTGTTTTTT; CDR3 protein: CASSLDRVGEKLFF
J gene: TRBJ2-7; clone size: NA; V gene: TRBV6-5; D gene: TRBD2; CDR3 DNA: TGTGCCAGCAGTTACGAGGGACTAGGTTCTCTCTACGAGCAGTACTTC; CDR3 protein: CASSYEGLGSLYEQYF
J gene: TRBJ1-4; clone size: many; V gene: TRBV12-3/TRBV12-4; D gene: NA; CDR3 DNA: TGTGCCTGCCGGTCAACTAATGAAAAACTGTTTTTT; CDR3 protein: CACRSTNEKLFF
J gene: TRBJ1-5; clone size: few; V gene: TRBV20-1; D gene: NA; CDR3 DNA: TGCAGTGCTAGGGAAAATAGCAATCAGCCCCAGCATTTT; CDR3 protein: CSARENSNQPQHF
J gene: TRBJ1-1; clone size: once; V gene: TRBV20-1; D gene: TRBD1; CDR3 DNA: TGCAGTGCTAGAAGGGACAGGGTCATGAACACTGAAGCTTTCTTT; CDR3 protein: CSARRDRVMNTEAFF
J gene: TRBJ2-4; clone size: NA; V gene: TRBV7-2; D gene: TRBD2; CDR3 DNA: TGTGCCAGCAGCTCCCTCGGGACTAGCGCCAAAAACATTCAGTACTTC; CDR3 protein: CASSSLGTSAKNIQYF
J gene: TRBJ2-7; clone size: NA; V gene: TRBV20-1; D gene: NA; CDR3 DNA: TGCAGTGCTGCATCTGATTGGGGGGCTTTGAACGAGCAGTACTTC; CDR3 protein: CSAASDWGALNEQYF
J gene: TRBJ1-4; clone size: NA; V gene: TRBV6-1; D gene: NA; CDR3 DNA: TGTGCCAGCAGGAGGATCGGGGGTCGTGAAAAACTGTTTTTT; CDR3 protein: CASRRIGGREKLFF
J gene: TRBJ1-1; clone size: few; V gene: TRBV5-1; D gene: NA; CDR3 DNA: TGCGCCAGCAGCCCGGACCAGTTGCGCAGGCAAACTCAAGCTTTCTTT; CDR3 protein: CASSPDQLRRQTQAFF
J gene: TRBJ1-1; clone size: once; V gene: TRBV27; D gene: NA; CDR3 DNA: TGTGCCAGCAGTTCCGGACTCACGAACACTGAAGCTTTCTTT; CDR3 protein: CASSSGLTNTEAFF
J gene: TRBJ1-5; clone size: few; V gene: TRBV20-1; D gene: NA; CDR3 DNA: TGCAGTGCTAGACCCCCACAGGGCCAGAATCAGCCCCAGCATTTT; CDR3 protein: CSARPPQGQNQPQHF
J gene: TRBJ1-2; clone size: NA; V gene: TRBV30; D gene: TRBD1; CDR3 DNA: TGTGCCTGGAGTCCGACAGGGCTGGATGGCTACACCTTC; CDR3 protein: CAWSPTGLDGYTF
J gene: TRBJ1-1; clone size: few; V gene: TRBV30; D gene: NA; CDR3 DNA: TGTGCCTGGAGGGGGGACTCCCCGGACACTGAAGCTTTCTTT; CDR3 protein: CAWRGDSPDTEAFF
J gene: TRBJ1-1; clone size: NA; V gene: TRBV6-1; D gene: NA; CDR3 DNA: TGTGCCAGCAGGGTGGGTCCCTTGACTGAAGCTTTCTTT; CDR3 protein: CASRVGPLTEAFF
J gene: TRBJ1-2; clone size: many; V gene: TRBV6-1; D gene: NA; CDR3 DNA: TGTGCCAGCAGTCCCAGGACAGCACCCAGGCATGGCTACACCTTC; CDR3 protein: CASSPRTAPRHGYTF
J gene: TRBJ1-5; clone size: few; V gene: TRBV2; D gene: TRBD1; CDR3 DNA: TGTGCCAGCAGGGTACAGGGGGCATCTCAGCCCCAGCATTTT; CDR3 protein: CASRVQGASQPQHF
J gene: TRBJ1-1; clone size: few; V gene: TRBV3-1; D gene: NA; CDR3 DNA: TGTGCCAGCAGCCGGGGGAGTGAAGCTTTCTTT; CDR3 protein: CASSRGSEAFF